Listed here is a single T cell receptor beta chain. The data are from a study of identical twins. The germline V gene has CDR1 LGHDT and CDR2 YNNKEL (reference sequence). The CDR3 is made up of 14 amino acids. Trimming stripped 2 bases from V and 9 bases from J, with 11 bases between. TCRdb analysed the 5' RACE reads with MiXCR anew, one entry per CDR3 protein. The sample has more than 400,000 distinct CDR3 sequences; 13% to 15% are singletons. The data also belong to a second study, concerning yellow fever vaccine responses in identical twins.

This TCR came from a woman in her late teens or twenties in good health. The sample consisted of CD4+ T cells sorted from blood. This chain connects TRBV3-1 to TRBJ1-6; tentatively, D is TRBD1 (5 bases). In DNA form, the CDR3 reads TGTGCCAGCAGCCAACCAGGGTTCGGTTCACCCCTCCACTTT. Translation: CASSQPGFGSPLHF.